The 18 T cell receptor beta chains listed next were all sequenced from one sample in a study of neurological immune-mediated disorders. A single record per CDR3 protein comes from TCRdb applying MiXCR to the 5' RACE reads. This sample has tens of thousands of distinct CDR3 sequences; about 12% occur once, and the top ten carry about 5.3%. The sample consisted of PBMCs. The receptors here all came from a woman aged 55-75 years in good health.

This clonotype was counted ten times or more. The CDR3 is CASSFPRTVFQETQYF. In DNA, the CDR3 is TGTGCCAGCAGCTTCCCCCGGACAGTCTTCCAAGAGACCCAGTACTTC. The chain employs TRBV7-2 and TRBJ2-5; a possible D gene is TRBD1 (6 bases). This CDR3 comprises 16 residues. Trimming took off 3 bases at V and 1 base at J, with 15 bases between the two ends. Germline loops: CDR1 SGHTA, CDR2 FQGNSA.

This clonotype was detected ten times or more. V gene TRBV5-4 combines with J gene TRBJ2-1, with D uncertain. Deletions cut 4 bases from V and 5 bases from J, with 10 bases between. Germline V gene sequence: CDR1 SGHNT, CDR2 YYREEE (reference sequence). The CDR3 contains 13 residues. Written as DNA, the CDR3 is TGTGCCAGCAGCGAAGCTGCCGACAATGAGCAGTTCTTC. Translated: CASSEAADNEQFF.

Of note for this clonotype: The junction and the germline gene differ at one end; a read error may be behind it. This chain links TRBV5-1 with TRBJ2-6; 8 bases line up with TRBD1. Germline CDR1 SGHRS, CDR2 YFSETQ. The CDR3 runs to 15 residues. CDR3 in DNA: TGCGTCAGCAGCTTGGCCAACAGGGGGGCCAACGTCCTAACTTTC. Protein product: CVSSLANRGANVLTF.

This clonotype was detected many times. This rearrangement joins TRBV18 to TRBJ2-5; D ambiguous. Trimming cost V 4 bases and J 3 bases, with 12 bases left between them. CDR3 length equals 14 residues. CDR1 and CDR2 (germline): KGHSH, LQKENI. CDR3 sequence: CASSRNRAEETQYF. The CDR3, as DNA: TGTGCCAGCTCACGGAATAGGGCCGAAGAGACCCAGTACTTC.

This clonotype appeared many times. The chain carries TRBV5-1 and TRBJ1-5, with D possibly matching TRBD1 (6 bases). The ends were cut back, 0 bases at V and 3 bases at J, with 10 bases in the middle. Germline CDR1 and CDR2: SGHRS and YFSETQ. This CDR3 is built from 15 residues. The CDR3 region has the DNA TGCGCCAGCAGCTTGGAAACAGGGCCCAATCAGCCCCAGCATTTT. Its protein is CASSLETGPNQPQHF.

Many counts were recorded for this clonotype. The rearrangement uses TRBV6-2 or TRBV6-3 and TRBJ2-7, with D perhaps matching TRBD1 or TRBD2 (5 bases each). V lost 2 bases to trimming and J lost 4 bases, with 15 bases between them. The CDR3 loop spans 15 amino acids. Germline V gene data show CDR1 as MNHEY and CDR2 as SVGEGT. The CDR3, as DNA: TGTGCCAGCAGTTACCCCAGGGCTAGAGGGTACGAGCAGTACTTC. Its protein is CASSYPRARGYEQYF.

By its share, this clonotype is medium-sized. The genes are TRBV4-2 and TRBJ2-3, with unresolved D. CDR1 is LGHNA and CDR2 is YNFKEQ in the germline V gene. Trimming took 0 bases from V and 4 from J, leaving 14 bases between them. This CDR3 spans 16 amino acids. The CDR3 DNA reads TGTGCCAGCAGCCAAGATCAAGGCTCGGCGCCAGATACGCAGTATTTT. Amino acids: CASSQDQGSAPDTQYF.

This clonotype was found many times. The rearrangement links TRBV7-3 to TRBJ2-3, with 14 bases lining up with TRBD2. The germline V gene encodes CDR1 SGHTA and CDR2 FQGTGA. V lost 5 bases to trimming and J lost 10 bases; unmatched junction nucleotides: 5. The CDR3 runs to 14 residues. This CDR3 is CASSPGTSGGSQYF. CDR3 nucleotides: TGTGCCAGCAGCCCCGGGACTAGCGGGGGTTCGCAGTATTTT. The full variable domain, rest sourced from reference TRBV7-3 and TRBJ2-3, is GAGVSQTPSNKVTEKGKYVELRCDPISGHTALYWYRQSLGQGPEFLIYFQGTGAADDSGLPNDRFFAVRPEGSVSTLKIQRTERGDSAVYLCASSPGTSGGSQYFGPGTRLTVL.

This clonotype was found many times. This chain links TRBV19 with TRBJ1-4; TRBD1 matches 9 bases. This CDR3 spans 14 amino acids. V shed 7 bases and J 8 bases; nucleotides not matched to a gene: 8. From germline, CDR1 is LNHDA and CDR2 SQIVND (reference sequence). CDR3 residues: CASNDRDRVEKLFF. DNA of the CDR3: TGTGCCAGTAACGACCGGGACAGGGTGGAAAAACTGTTTTTT.

The CDR3 sequence: CASSYPRQGEETQYF. The CDR3 nucleotides read TGTGCCAGCAGTTACCCGCGGCAGGGAGAAGAGACCCAGTACTTC. J is TRBJ2-5 and V is TRBV6-2 or TRBV6-3, with D possibly being TRBD1 or TRBD2 (5 bases each). Trimming took off 2 bases at V and 3 bases at J, with 13 bases between the two ends. CDR3 length equals 15 residues. Germline CDR1 is MNHEY and CDR2 is SVGEGT.

This clonotype was seen at least ten times. The chain employs TRBV7-2 and TRBJ1-5, with D maybe TRBD1 (5 bases). The CDR3 is 15 amino acids. Germline V gene data show CDR1 as SGHTA and CDR2 as FQGNSA. The V gene lost 5 bases and the J gene lost 0 bases, with 11 bases spanning the gap. The CDR3 loop is CASSPGLYSNQPQHF. In nucleotides, the CDR3 is TGTGCCAGCAGCCCGGGACTTTATAGCAATCAGCCCCAGCATTTT.

This clonotype showed up many times. V usage is TRBV27 and J usage is TRBJ2-5; TRBD1 matches 9 bases. CDR1 MNHEY and CDR2 SMNVEV come from the germline V gene (reference sequence). V dropped 5 bases and J dropped 4; count of bases not matched to a gene: 5. The CDR3 is 14 amino acids. In nucleotides, the CDR3 is TGTGCCAGCAGTAGGACAGGGGTGTTAGAGACCCAGTACTTC. Its translation is CASSRTGVLETQYF.

This clonotype was detected ten times or more. The genes are TRBV9 and TRBJ2-2; D unclear. V was cut by 4 bases and J by 3 bases, with 10 bases left in between. The CDR3 is 14 residues long. Germline V gives CDR1 SGDLS, CDR2 YYNGEE. The CDR3 protein is CASSTRPDTGELFF. The CDR3 bases are TGTGCCAGCAGCACCCGCCCTGACACCGGGGAGCTGTTTTTT.

The sample holds many counts of this clonotype. This chain uses TRBV2 with TRBJ1-2, with 9 bases identical to TRBD1. Germline assignment: CDR1 SNHLY and CDR2 FYNNEI. With 6 bases clipped from V and 3 bases from J, the junction kept 2 bases outside the gene matches. There are 13 residues in the CDR3. CDR3: CASRQGADYGYTF. The CDR3 DNA reads TGTGCCAGCAGACAGGGGGCGGACTATGGCTACACCTTC. The full variable domain, in which reference TRBV2 and TRBJ1-2 provide the parts outside the CDR3, is EPEVTQTPSHQVTQMGQEVILRCVPISNHLYFYWYRQILGQKVEFLVSFYNNEISEKSEIFDDQFSVERPDGSNFTLKIRSTKLEDSAMYFCASRQGADYGYTFGSGTRLTVV.

This clonotype has just a few counts. The rearrangement joins TRBV4-3 to TRBJ1-2; 10 bases line up with TRBD1. The germline V gene has CDR1 LGHNA and CDR2 YSLEER. V trimming: 0 bases; J trimming: 6 bases; junction bases outside the gene matches: 10. CDR3 size: 17 residues. The CDR3, as DNA: TGCGCCAGCAGCCAAGATCCACGACAGGGGGCTCCGAATGGCTACACCTTC. It is translated as CASSQDPRQGAPNGYTF.

CDR3 protein: CASGLLAANEQFF. The CDR3 nucleotides are TGTGCTAGTGGTTTGCTAGCTGCTAATGAGCAGTTCTTC. The chain recombines TRBV12-5 with TRBJ2-1, with a tentative D call TRBD2 (5 bases). Per germline, CDR1 LGHNT and CDR2 FRNRAP. The CDR3 loop spans 13 amino acids. Trimming left V 2 bases short and J 7 bases short, with 9 bases between.

This clonotype is medium-sized in the sample. This chain connects TRBV12-3 or TRBV12-4 to TRBJ1-1; D is unclear. The CDR3 sequence is 12 residues long. The germline V and J ends were trimmed by 2 bases and 5 bases, with 6 bases remaining between them. DNA for the CDR3: TGTGCCAGCAGTTTACGTAGGACTGAAGCTTTCTTT. Its protein is CASSLRRTEAFF.

The V and J genes are TRBV20-1 and TRBJ2-1; a possible D gene is TRBD2 (5 bases). This CDR3 region has 10 residues. Germline V CDR1 and CDR2: DFQATT, SNEGSKA (reference sequence). CDR3 sequence: CSLGLHEQFF. CDR3 nucleotides: TGCAGCCTTGGACTGCATGAGCAGTTCTTC.